This T cell receptor (beta chain) was observed in a study of T cells after yellow fever vaccination. This clonotype showed up many times. What it binds is not known. A universal primer site and UMIs were added as TCR cDNA was made by 5'RACE template switching. TCRdb reprocessed the 5' RACE reads via MiXCR and lists one record per CDR3 protein. The table includes 450,000 to 650,000 distinct CDR3 sequences, 21% detected once. Study-level results: Detected again after the booster were most primary-vaccination clones, at 95% to 97% CD4 and more than 70% CD8. Only a small proportion of the clonotypes turned up in both the CD4 and the CD8 compartments, likely arising from convergent recombination. Researchers cautioned that FACS-sorted repertoires could harbor abundant clonotypes contaminating from the bulk population.

J lost 2 bases, V lost 5 bases, and 8 bases had no gene match. This CDR3 has 16 amino acids. Germline values: CDR1 MNHNS, CDR2 SASEGT. The starting material was PBMCs, obtained approximately 22 days after the first yellow fever vaccination. The TCR originated in a man between 18 and 35 years old who received the YFV17D yellow fever vaccine. The chain has TRBV6-1 and TRBJ2-3, with 9 nucleotides matching TRBD2. In DNA form, the CDR3 reads TGTGCCAGCAGTCGGCTGACTAGCGGAGTCACAGATACGCAGTATTTT. This translates into CASSRLTSGVTDTQYF.